This T cell receptor beta chain stems from a study of beta chain features in type 1 diabetes. Findings and limits, study-wide: Equally in patients and controls, PCR might preferentially amplify shorter templates. Shorter TCRB CDR3s, moderately but significantly so, were found in Type 1 diabetes patients in all four CD4+ subsets. More deletions and fewer insertions at VDJ junctions were seen in type 1 diabetes patients. The naive, central memory and Treg TCRB repertoires looked more alike in patients than they did in healthy donors.

About this clone itself: The antigen remains unidentified.

In germline, CDR1 is SNHLY, CDR2 FYNNEI. The J segment lost 9 bases and the V segment lost 8 bases, leaving 13 bases of the junction unmatched. The CDR3 extends over 13 amino acids. cDNA synthesis used the whole RNA isolate, giving expressed TCRB sequences. Profiling relied on immunoSEQ multiplex PCR, and the TCRdb table lists in-frame clones only, not all of them. The profile shows under 300,000 clones, roughly 11% of them singletons. The sequence was collected from a man younger than 40 with type 1 diabetes. Sequenced: naive CD4+ T cells from blood. This chain joins TRBV2 and TRBJ2-7, with 7 bases aligning to TRBD1. The CDR3 is CASCLGNRDRQYF. The CDR3 coding sequence is TGTGCCAGCTGCTTGGGAAACCGGGACAGGCAGTACTTC.